Sequencing of this TCR beta chain was carried out in a study of identifying expanded T cells in peripheral blood. From germline, CDR1 is SGHNT and CDR2 YENEEA. The CDR3 is 13 residues long. Trimming cost V 5 bases and J 2 bases, with 9 bases left between them. This table comes from immunoSEQ multiplex PCR, and its TCRdb copy is limited to in-frame clones, with some not included. Of 50,000 to 70,000 clones in the sample, about 89% were seen once. The rearrangement joins TRBV11-3 to TRBJ1-1; unclear D gene. The sequenced material came from blood. The clonotype was recovered from a person aged 18 to 75 in good health. CDR3 amino acids: CASSLRFNTEAFF. The CDR3 DNA reads as TGTGCCAGCAGCCTGAGGTTTAACACTGAAGCTTTCTTT. Full variable domain (outside the CDR3, taken from reference TRBV11-3 and TRBJ1-1): EAGVVQSPRYKIIEKKQPVAFWCNPISGHNTLYWYLQNLGQGPELLIRYENEEAVDDSQLPKDRFSAERLKGVDSTLKIQPAELGDSAVYLCASSLRFNTEAFFGQGTRLTVV.